Following are 15 T cell receptor beta chains from one sample sequenced in a study of neurological immune-mediated disorders. TCRdb passed the 5' RACE reads through MiXCR, listing each CDR3 protein once. Found here are under 85,000 distinct CDR3 sequences, over 4% of them singletons; the top ten hold approximately 5.1%. Sequencing was done on a sample of PBMCs. These receptor sequences come from a human donor with multiple sclerosis. The donor label of this sample is uncertain.

This sequence joins TRBV7-9 and TRBJ1-1; no reliable D call. The CDR3 spans 14 residues. V shed 4 bases and J shed 1 base, with 10 bases lying between them. Germline V gives CDR1 SEHNR, CDR2 FQNEAQ (reference sequence). The CDR3 region has the DNA TGTGCCAGCAGCTCGCAGTCGGGGAACACTGAAGCTTTCTTT. Its translation: CASSSQSGNTEAFF. The whole variable domain, filled in from reference TRBV7-9 and TRBJ1-1, reads DTGVSQNPRHKITKRGQNVTFRCDPISEHNRLYWYRQTLGQGPEFLTYFQNEAQLEKSRLLSDRFSAERPKGSFSTLEIQRTEQGDSAMYLCASSSQSGNTEAFFGQGTRLTVV.

This clonotype was seen ten or more times. V and J are TRBV11-2 and TRBJ2-1, with D maybe TRBD2 (5 bases). The CDR3 runs to 12 residues. Germline CDR1 reads SGHAT; CDR2 reads FQNNGV. V gave up 2 bases and J gave up 15 bases, with 14 bases separating them. The CDR3: CASSLNYGNRFF. The CDR3 DNA reads TGTGCCAGCAGCTTAAATTACGGGAATCGGTTCTTC.

There are many counts of this clonotype. The rearrangement joins TRBV5-1 to TRBJ2-4, with D perhaps matching TRBD2 (7 bases). The germline gives CDR1 SGHRS, CDR2 YFSETQ. V was pared by 4 bases and J by 6 bases, with 14 bases between. The CDR3 covers 14 residues. For the CDR3, the DNA is TGCGCCAGCAGCGAACAGGGAGGGGGAAACATTCAGTACTTC. Translating gives CASSEQGGGNIQYF.

There are many counts of this clonotype. This rearrangement joins TRBV20-1 to TRBJ2-3; TRBD2 matches at 11 bases. The J segment lost 4 bases and the V segment lost 6 bases, leaving 12 bases of the junction unmatched. This CDR3 is 16 amino acids long. Germline CDR1 and CDR2: DFQATT and SNEGSKA (reference sequence). This chain's CDR3 is CSALERLAGSADTQYF. CDR3 coding DNA: TGCAGTGCCCTAGAGAGACTAGCGGGGTCGGCAGATACGCAGTATTTT.

This clonotype was seen at least ten times. The chain couples TRBV3-1 to TRBJ2-2, with TRBD1 matching 9 bases. CDR1 is LGHDT and CDR2 is YNNKEL in the germline V gene (reference sequence). The V segment lost 1 base and the J segment 2 bases; nucleotides outside the gene matches: 2. The length of the CDR3 is 16 residues. CDR3 DNA: TGTGCCAGCAGCCAAGGACAGGGGGGAAACACCGGGGAGCTGTTTTTT. Amino acid sequence: CASSQGQGGNTGELFF. Full variable domain (missing parts from reference TRBV3-1 and TRBJ2-2): DTAVSQTPKYLVTQMGNDKSIKCEQNLGHDTMYWYKQDSKKFLKIMFSYNNKELIINETVPNRFSPKSPDKAHLNLHINSLELGDSAVYFCASSQGQGGNTGELFFGEGSRLTVL.

This clonotype was detected many times. V and J are TRBV4-1 and TRBJ2-3; unclear D gene. The V gene lost 5 bases and the J gene lost 6 bases, with 12 bases spanning the gap. The CDR3 runs to 13 residues. In germline, CDR1 is MGHRA, CDR2 YSYEKL. CDR3 DNA sequence: TGCGCCAGCAGCTTACTGTCGGGTGATACGCAGTATTTT. Protein product: CASSLLSGDTQYF.

This clonotype was seen many times. The chain joins TRBV7-8 to TRBJ2-4, with D unclear. The V gene's germline CDR1 is SGHVS and CDR2 FQNEAQ. The germline V and J ends were trimmed by 5 bases and 0 bases, with 8 bases remaining between them. The CDR3 contains 14 residues. CDR3 residues: CASSARLAKNIQYF. The CDR3 DNA reads as TGTGCCAGCAGCGCCAGGCTAGCCAAAAACATTCAGTACTTC. Filled out from reference TRBV7-8 and TRBJ2-4, the complete variable domain reads GAGVSQSPRYKVAKRGQDVALRCDPISGHVSLFWYQQALGQGPEFLTYFQNEAQLDKSGLPSDRFFAERPEGSVSTLKIQRTQQEDSAVYLCASSARLAKNIQYFGAGTRLSVL.

This clonotype was counted ten times or more. The rearrangement links TRBV7-9 to TRBJ2-3, with D possibly matching TRBD1 (6 bases). V lost 8 bases and J lost 0, with 15 bases in between. The CDR3 spans 15 residues. Germline CDR1 reads SEHNR; CDR2 reads FQNEAQ (reference sequence). The CDR3 sequence: CASCPTGASTDTQYF. The CDR3 nucleotides read TGTGCCAGCTGCCCGACAGGAGCTAGCACAGATACGCAGTATTTT.

This clonotype was observed many times. The chain is built from TRBV3-1 and TRBJ1-6, with D unresolved. Germline CDR1 and CDR2: LGHDT and YNNKEL (reference sequence). Trimming took off 3 bases at V and 8 bases at J, with 5 bases between the two ends. CDR3 length equals 12 residues. CDR3 coding DNA: TGTGCCAGCAGCCATCTCGATTCACCCCTCCACTTT. Protein: CASSHLDSPLHF.

This clonotype was picked up a small number of times. The gene calls are TRBV7-3 and TRBJ1-1, with D maybe TRBD1 (5 bases). V was pared by 3 bases and J by 1 base, with 9 bases between. Per germline, CDR1 SGHTA and CDR2 FQGTGA. This CDR3 has 14 amino acids. CDR3 DNA sequence: TGTGCCAGCAGCTTGGGGCATGCGAACACTGAAGCTTTCTTT. Protein sequence: CASSLGHANTEAFF.

In its sample, this clonotype was seen many times. The V gene is TRBV29-1, the J gene TRBJ2-7; TRBD1 agrees at 8 bases. The CDR3 runs to 13 residues. V lost 4 bases and J lost 6; bases outside the gene matches: 8. Per germline, CDR1 SQVTM and CDR2 ANQGSEA. The CDR3 loop reads CSVGGGQGGEQYF. The CDR3 DNA sequence: TGCAGCGTTGGCGGAGGACAGGGAGGCGAGCAGTACTTC.

This clonotype was detected ten times or more. The chain couples TRBV5-1 to TRBJ1-5, with 7 nucleotides matching TRBD1. The germline CDR1 and CDR2 sequences are SGHRS and YFSETQ. Trimming at V came to 0 bases and at J to 6 bases, leaving 6 bases not matched to a gene. This CDR3 is 15 amino acids long. CDR3 protein: CASSLGQGSGQPQHF. CDR3 in DNA: TGCGCCAGCAGCTTGGGACAGGGAAGTGGTCAGCCCCAGCATTTT.

In its sample, this clonotype was seen many times. The rearrangement uses TRBV20-1 and TRBJ1-5; D is unresolved. The length of the CDR3 is 16 residues. With 3 bases removed from V and 2 bases from J, the gap between germline ends came to 17 bases. In germline, CDR1 is DFQATT, CDR2 SNEGSKA (reference sequence). The CDR3 sequence: CSARATEDYGNQPQHF. DNA of the CDR3: TGCAGTGCTAGGGCCACCGAGGATTATGGCAATCAGCCCCAGCATTTT.

This clonotype occurred many times. The chain uses TRBV12-5 and TRBJ1-1; D not certain. Germline CDR1 is LGHNT and CDR2 is FRNRAP. Trimming took 0 bases from V and 1 from J, leaving 12 bases between them. The CDR3 is made up of 16 amino acids. CDR3 bases: TGTGCTAGTGGTTTGGTACTTCGGGGTAGGAACACTGAAGCTTTCTTT. This codes for CASGLVLRGRNTEAFF.

The sample holds many counts of this clonotype. V is TRBV29-1 and J is TRBJ1-4, with D possibly matching TRBD1 (5 bases). Trimming cost V 5 bases and J 5 bases, with 12 bases left between them. The V gene's germline CDR1 is SQVTM and CDR2 ANQGSEA. The CDR3 spans 13 residues. DNA for the CDR3: TGCAGCGTTTGTTGGAGGGGCAATGAAAAACTGTTTTTT. Its translation is CSVCWRGNEKLFF.